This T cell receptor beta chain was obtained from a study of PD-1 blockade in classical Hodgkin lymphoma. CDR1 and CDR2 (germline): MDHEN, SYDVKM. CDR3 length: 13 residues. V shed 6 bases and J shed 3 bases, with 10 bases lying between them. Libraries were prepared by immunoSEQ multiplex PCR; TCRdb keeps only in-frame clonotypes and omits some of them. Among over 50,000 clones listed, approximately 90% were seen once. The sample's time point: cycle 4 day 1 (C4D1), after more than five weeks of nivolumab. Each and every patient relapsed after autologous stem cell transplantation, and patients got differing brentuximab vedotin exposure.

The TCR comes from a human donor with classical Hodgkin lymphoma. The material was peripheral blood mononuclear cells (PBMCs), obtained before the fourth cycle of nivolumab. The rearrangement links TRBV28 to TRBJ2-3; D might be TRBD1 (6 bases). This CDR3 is CASRDSRTDTQYF. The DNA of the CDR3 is TGTGCCAGCAGGGACAGCAGAACAGATACGCAGTATTTT.